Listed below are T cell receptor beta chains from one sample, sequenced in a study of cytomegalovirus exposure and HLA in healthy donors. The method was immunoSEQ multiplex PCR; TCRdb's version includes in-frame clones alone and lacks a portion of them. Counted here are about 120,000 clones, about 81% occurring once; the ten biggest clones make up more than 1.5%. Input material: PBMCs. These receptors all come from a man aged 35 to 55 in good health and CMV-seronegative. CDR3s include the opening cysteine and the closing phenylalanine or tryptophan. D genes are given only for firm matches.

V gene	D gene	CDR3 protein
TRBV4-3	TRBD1	CASSPLSTGGYGYTF
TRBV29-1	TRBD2	CSVASSGNNEQFF
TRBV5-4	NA	CASSLGARVYEQYF
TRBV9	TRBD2	CASSPWTSGSNEQFF
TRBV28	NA	CASSTPREQYF
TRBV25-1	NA	CASRRGWNTEAFF
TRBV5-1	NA	CASSLALVTSNEQFF
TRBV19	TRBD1	CASSNQWTGDGNTIYF
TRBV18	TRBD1	CASSPDRVNSPLHF
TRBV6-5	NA	CASSPRSSNQPQHF
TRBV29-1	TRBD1	CSVSGGTGVPEAFF
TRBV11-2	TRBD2	CASSARDYHNEQFF
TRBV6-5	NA	CASSYSVGGSYGYTF
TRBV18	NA	CASSPYSNQPQHF
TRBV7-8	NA	CASSLVLVGGNNEQFF
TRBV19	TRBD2	CASSFGLAGSLETQYF
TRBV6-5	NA	CASSYSGISSGNTIYF
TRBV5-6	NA	CASSSGTGELFF
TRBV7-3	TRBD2	CASSLIVAGNEQFF
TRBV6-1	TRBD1	CASSQAPGTGSNQPQHF
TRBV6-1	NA	CASSEIRGTYEQYF
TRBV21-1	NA	CASSLGQGVSGANVLTF
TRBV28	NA	CASSLPFAAQHF
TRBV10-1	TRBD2	CASSESSGERDTQYF
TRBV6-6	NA	CARVGGTSTDTQYF
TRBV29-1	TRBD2	CSVEGTSGSRSYNEQFF
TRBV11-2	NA	CASSLDVTRTEAFF
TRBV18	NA	CATESIRGWNTEAFF
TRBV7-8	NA	CASSPEPNYGYTF
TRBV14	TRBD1	CASSEGPGQGYEQYF
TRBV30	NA	CAWSEWESYEQYF
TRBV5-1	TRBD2	CASRPSRGLAGEDTQYF
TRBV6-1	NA	CASSEARRGHGYTF
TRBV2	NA	CASLIEGKGYGYTF
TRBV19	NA	CASIAVNTEAFF
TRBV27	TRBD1	CASRPGTGHTPYEQYF
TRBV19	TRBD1	CASRGDRGTYEQYF
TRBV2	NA	CASSEAKPRAFF
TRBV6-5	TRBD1	CASRAQTGRNEQFF
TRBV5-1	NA	CASSLGGSTDTQYF
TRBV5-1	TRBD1	CASSFRGQNTGELFF
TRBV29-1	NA	CSVAGLDSQYF
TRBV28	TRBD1	CASSLDRVVETQYF
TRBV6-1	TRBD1	CASRGTGGGFEAFF
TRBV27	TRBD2	CASSISGNGYEQYF
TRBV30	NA	CAWSEGMNTEAFF
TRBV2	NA	CASKGAGALFDTQYF
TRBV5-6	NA	CASSFGRQMNTEAFF
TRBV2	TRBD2	CASSELLAGTYNEQFF
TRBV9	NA	CASSRGQYF